This T cell receptor (beta chain) was captured by sequencing in a study of cytomegalovirus exposure and HLA in healthy donors. Whole-study results and caveats: CMV serostatus was the only recorded immune exposure for donors. Whilst most TCR sequences proved rare, a subset of public TCRs occurred across many donors. Later on, a genetic analysis was performed. It linked a missense variant in DCLRE1C with V- and J-gene trimming of TCR beta.

On this clone itself: Its antigen is unknown.

The study ran its PCR with 60 Vbeta and 13 Jbeta primers. Produced via immunoSEQ multiplex PCR; TCRdb's table is partial and in-frame only. This table has around 130,000 clones, around 70% appearing once. The receptor's source is a woman between 40 and 55 years old in good health and CMV-seropositive. The sequenced sample was PBMCs.

In DNA, the CDR3 is TGCGCCAGCAGCCAACACGGGACAGGGCGGGATACGCAGTATTTT. Residues: CASSQHGTGRDTQYF. The chain has TRBV4-1 and TRBJ2-3, with TRBD1 matching 9 bases. Germline lookup yields CDR1 MGHRA and CDR2 YSYEKL. Germline trimming cut 2 bases from V and 6 bases from J; bases unmatched to any gene: 6. This CDR3 region has 15 residues.